What follows are 6 T cell receptor beta chains derived from one specimen sequenced in a study of T cell clonotyping in hematopoietic cell transplantation. Measured with immunoSEQ multiplex PCR; TCRdb has only the in-frame clones, and not every one. The table has about 29,000 clones, around three quarters seen once. Specified time point: recipient sample about 28 days before transplant, after cytoreduction. The sequencing used peripheral blood mononuclear cells, collected before stem cell transplant. Receptors originate from a woman aged 30 to 39 with chronic myeloid leukemia. Some clones in this sample may be carry-over from other donors' samples.

The chain carries TRBV14 and TRBJ2-5; D might be TRBD2 (6 bases). The CDR3 runs 16 residues. The V and J ends lost 3 bases and 5 bases respectively, with 19 bases between them. Germline V gives CDR1 SGHDN, CDR2 FVKESK. The CDR3 DNA follows: TGTGCCAGCAGCCATCTTCTCGGGAGAGGGGCGGAGACCCAGTACTTC. Its protein is CASSHLLGRGAETQYF.

The rearrangement links TRBV7-2 to TRBJ2-7; possible D gene TRBD1, 5 bases. This CDR3 is 14 amino acids long. Germline V gene data show CDR1 as SGHTA and CDR2 as FQGNSA. V was shortened by 2 bases and J by 3 bases, with 11 bases between the two germline ends. CDR3 in amino acids: CASSLYDRNYEQYF. The CDR3 coding sequence is TGTGCCAGCAGCTTATATGACAGAAACTACGAGCAGTACTTC.

The chain carries TRBV11-3 and TRBJ1-1, with D uncertain. CDR3 length: 14 amino acids. V dropped 1 base and J dropped 2 bases, with 8 bases sitting between them. In germline, CDR1 is SGHNT, CDR2 YENEEA. Written as DNA, the CDR3 is TGTGCCAGCAGCTTAGGCGGTTACAACACTGAAGCTTTCTTT. Encoded protein: CASSLGGYNTEAFF.

The gene calls are TRBV13 and TRBJ2-7; no reliable D call. Looked up from germline, CDR1 is PRHDT and CDR2 is FYEKMQ (reference sequence). The CDR3 consists of 12 residues. V was clipped by 5 bases and J by 1 base, with 6 bases between them. CDR3 DNA: TGTGCCAGCAGCCCTTATTCCTACGAGCAGTACTTC. Translation: CASSPYSYEQYF.

The V gene is TRBV6-6, the J gene TRBJ1-2; D perhaps matches TRBD1 (5 bases). Deletions cut 6 bases from V and 8 bases from J, with 16 bases between. The CDR3 runs 13 residues. Germline V CDR1 and CDR2: MNHNY, SVGAGI (reference sequence). Here the CDR3 DNA reads TGTGCCAGCAGGGATTCAGGGCCGCGGGGCTACACCTTC. Translating gives CASRDSGPRGYTF.

This clone has a handful of counts. The CDR3 DNA reads TGCGCCAGCAGCAGGACAAGGAACACTGAAGCTTTCTTT. Residues: CASSRTRNTEAFF. This chain links TRBV5-1 with TRBJ1-1; weak D call: TRBD1 (5 bases). V lost 4 bases to trimming and J lost 1 base, with 8 bases between them. The CDR3 runs 13 residues. CDR1 is SGHRS and CDR2 is YFSETQ in the germline V gene. Complete variable domain (other parts from reference TRBV5-1 and TRBJ1-1): KAGVTQTPRYLIKTRGQQVTLSCSPISGHRSVSWYQQTPGQGLQFLFEYFSETQRNKGNFPGRFSGRQFSNSRSEMNVSTLELGDSALYLCASSRTRNTEAFFGQGTRLTVV.